This T cell receptor beta chain was identified during a study of shared clonotypes between healthy human individuals (dated by TCRdb to 2018 to 2020). In the study overall: The cohort included a few men and a couple of women between 18 and 49 years of age. For each donor, CD4 naive and CD4 memory were each run on three plates, CD8 naive on two plates, and CD8 memory on one plate. Blood TCR repertoires of five healthy adults were deeply sequenced to estimate repertoire size and the extent of clonotype sharing between individuals. Libraries were prepared and TCR repertoires were sequenced by different laboratories using diverse techniques, in order to increase sequencing depth and limit assay-specific biases. Between about 0.9 and 10 billion PBMCs per donor were obtained by leukapheresis. The investigation overall reported the following: Compared with non-shared clonotypes, clonotypes shared by all four sorted-subset donors had higher generation probabilities. Naive subsets generally had larger estimated clonotype richness than memory subsets did. The small number of donors limited the genetic and exposure-history diversity represented. Sharing across several donors was observed for about 5% of naive CD4, less than 4% of naive CD8, about 2.3% of memory CD4, and around 0.4% of memory CD8 clonotypes. Sampling was restricted to blood, and TCR repertoires in tissue are likely to differ from TCR repertoires in blood. Incomplete sequencing was indicated by rarefaction of sorted-subset datasets, despite the large sequencing depth. Based on pairwise subsampling, the degree of clonotype sharing among donors was expected to be affected by sequencing depth.

This clone was detected a few times. Which antigen it targets is not known. The sample holds no much larger clone one base away, and base qualities are not on file. The germline V and J ends show losses of 10 bases and 4 bases respectively, and no gene match explains 7 bases of the junction. Via the germline V gene, CDR1 is MDHEN and CDR2 SYDVKM. The CDR3 measures 13 amino acids from cysteine to phenylalanine. Kept here is only the CDR3 DNA, which spans 39 bases and is read in frame from base 1. Healthy HIV-negative adults with no recently reported acute infections or vaccinations were included as donors. Every donor was a Caucasian adult living in Nashville, Tennessee, USA. CD4+ T cells were enriched by magnetic negative selection, after which naive cells were positively selected on CD45RA and the negative fraction was taken as the memory subset. Blood was collected by leukapheresis, and PBMCs were isolated by Ficoll-Histopaque density gradient centrifugation and then cryopreserved in liquid nitrogen vapor phase. Purity and quantity of every magnetically sorted T cell population were checked by analytical flow cytometry. From each sorted fraction, genomic DNA was isolated and quantified by UV absorbance on a Nanodrop 2000c.

Using the deep immunoSEQ assay, multiplex PCR amplified TCR CDR3 regions from genomic DNA. Genomic DNA extracted from each cell subset was distributed evenly over all wells of several immunoSEQ 96-well plates, and each plate served as one replicate. For sorted subsets, each replicate PCR was loaded with about 0.2 ug genomic DNA, equivalent to some 27,000 T cell genomes. The purified libraries were quantified using a Qubit 3.0 fluorometer, sized with a Bioanalyzer 2100, and then quantified again using the KAPA Library Quantification kit. Every immunoSEQ 96-well plate was sequenced on a dedicated single-read 150-cycle Illumina NextSeq 550 flow cell. On the authors' methods: The immunoSEQ output contained only junctional sequences without quality scores, so filtering could not match that applied to full-length reads. Sequences were annotated with PyIR, a Python wrapper for IgBLAST v1.9, and V/J genes and CDR3 were assigned using IMGT germline references. Reads were removed for weak V/J assignments (E-value above 1e-6), missing CDR3, stop codons, out-of-frame junctions, or ambiguous translated residues. V3J clonotypes were defined as sequences sharing the same inferred V gene, J gene, and CDR3 amino acid sequence. The percentage overlap between two repertoires was calculated by dividing the number of shared unique clonotypes by the size of the smaller repertoire. RTK rarefaction, the Chao1 estimator, and Recon v2.1 estimates of unobserved clonotypes were used to assess repertoire richness. Generation probabilities were computed with OLGA for all TCRbeta clonotypes obtained by the gDNA method from several donors. The table comes from immuneACCESS by way of TCRdb, which keeps in-frame sequences with V and J called. Part of the clones is missing from these tables; in studies checked, under half for an unresolved V gene and the rest for unknown reasons. The DNA was the basis for D and trimming; V, J and clone size are from that table. Here the sample has 2,500,000 or so clones; 85% to 95% occur a single time. Around 0.4% of the sample is held by the ten biggest clonotypes.

Material: naive CD4+ T cells from PBMCs. Taken with the paper, the label for cell subset or site translates to: CD45RA+ positively selected. This receptor chain uses TRBV28 and TRBJ1-1; 9 central bases correspond to TRBD1. The TCR originated in a man aged 18 to 35 in good health. Some clones in this sample may be carry-over from other donors' samples. The CDR3 region: CATTGTGSTEAFF. Here is the DNA: TGTGCCACCACTGGGACAGGGAGCACTGAAGCTTTCTTT.